The sequence of this TCR beta chain was determined in a study of shared clonotypes between healthy human individuals. Study-wide findings and caveats: It was expected that sequencing depth would affect clonotype sharing among donors.

Clones were read by immunoSEQ multiplex PCR, and TCRdb kept only the in-frame ones, dropping some. The sample has over 700,000 clones; roughly two thirds are singletons. Those who donated were healthy HIV-negative adults, with no recent acute infections or vaccinations reported. This clone has a single count. Its matching antigen is unknown. V dropped 2 bases and J dropped 0; count of bases not matched to a gene: 2. Germline V gives CDR1 MNHEY, CDR2 SMNVEV (reference sequence). CDR3 length: 15 residues. Sequenced material: memory CD4+ T cells sorted from blood. Subset reported: CD45RA-negative fraction. The chain uses TRBV27 and TRBJ2-7; TRBD1 matches at 9 bases. The receptor comes from a woman aged 25 to 39 in good health. This CDR3 reads CASSLVQGASYEQYF. The CDR3 region has the DNA TGTGCCAGCAGTTTAGTACAGGGGGCCTCCTACGAGCAGTACTTC.